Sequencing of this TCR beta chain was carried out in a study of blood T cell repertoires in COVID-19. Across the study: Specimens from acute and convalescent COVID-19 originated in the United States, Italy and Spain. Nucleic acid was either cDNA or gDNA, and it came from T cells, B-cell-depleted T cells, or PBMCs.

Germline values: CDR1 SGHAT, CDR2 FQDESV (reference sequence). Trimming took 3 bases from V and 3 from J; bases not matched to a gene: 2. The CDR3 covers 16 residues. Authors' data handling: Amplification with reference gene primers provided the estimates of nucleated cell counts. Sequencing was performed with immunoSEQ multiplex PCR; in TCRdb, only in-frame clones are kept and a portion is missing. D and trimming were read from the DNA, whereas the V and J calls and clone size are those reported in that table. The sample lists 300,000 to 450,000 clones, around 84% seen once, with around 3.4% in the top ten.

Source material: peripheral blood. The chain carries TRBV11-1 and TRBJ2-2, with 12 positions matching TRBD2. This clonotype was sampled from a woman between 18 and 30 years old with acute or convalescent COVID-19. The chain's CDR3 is CASSFGLAGYTGELFF. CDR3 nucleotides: TGTGCCAGCAGCTTTGGACTAGCGGGATACACCGGGGAGCTGTTTTTT. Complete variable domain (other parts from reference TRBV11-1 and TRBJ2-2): EAEVAQSPRYKITEKSQAVAFWCDPISGHATLYWYRQILGQGPELLVQFQDESVVDDSQLPKDRFSAERLKGVDSTLKIQPAELGDSAMYLCASSFGLAGYTGELFFGEGSRLTVL.